This T cell receptor beta chain was sequenced for a study of CD8+ T cells in alopecia areata. The CDR3 has 14 amino acids. CDR1 and CDR2 (germline): SGDLS, YYNGEE. Trimming removed 4 bases at V and 4 bases at J, with 14 bases between. In the case of this clone: Its matching antigen is unknown.

As the sequencing template, cDNA was produced by extracting RNA and reverse transcribing it. TCRdb keeps only in-frame clones here, not all; method: immunoSEQ multiplex PCR. The table has 150,000 to 200,000 clones, 58% seen once. Treatment given: oral pan-JAK inhibitor, 5-10 mg twice daily. Study-wide results and caveats: Across lesional scalp, and particularly alopecia totalis/universalis, clonality surpassed that of normal scalp. Sharing of TCR sequences between patients (possibly for HLA-related reasons) was less clear than in mice. Throughout tofacitinib, many expanded lesional clones continued to persist in scalp and blood.

The gene calls are TRBV9 and TRBJ2-5; the D gene is possibly TRBD2 (7 bases). This TCR derives from a human donor with alopecia areata. Sequenced here: CD4+ T cells sorted from blood, sampled at approximately week 56, from a patient treated with tofacitinib. As DNA, the CDR3 is TGTGCCAGCAGCTCCCGGGGGGCCGGAGAGACCCAGTACTTC. This encodes CASSSRGAGETQYF.